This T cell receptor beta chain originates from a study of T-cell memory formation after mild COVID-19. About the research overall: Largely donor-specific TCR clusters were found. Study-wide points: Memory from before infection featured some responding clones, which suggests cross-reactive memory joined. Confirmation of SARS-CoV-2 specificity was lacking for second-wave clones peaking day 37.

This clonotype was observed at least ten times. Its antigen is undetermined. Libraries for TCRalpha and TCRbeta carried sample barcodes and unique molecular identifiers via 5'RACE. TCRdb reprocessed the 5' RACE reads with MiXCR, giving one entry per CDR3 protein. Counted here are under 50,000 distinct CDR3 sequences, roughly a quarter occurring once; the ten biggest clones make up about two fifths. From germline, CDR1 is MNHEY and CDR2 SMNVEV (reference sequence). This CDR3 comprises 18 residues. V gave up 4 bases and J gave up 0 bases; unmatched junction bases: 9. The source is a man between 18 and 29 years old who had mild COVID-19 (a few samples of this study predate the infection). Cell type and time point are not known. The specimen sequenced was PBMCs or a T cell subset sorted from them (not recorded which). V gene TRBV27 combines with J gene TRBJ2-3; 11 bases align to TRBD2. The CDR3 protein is CASSSRFSGGGSTDTQYF. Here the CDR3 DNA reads TGTGCCAGCAGTTCCCGTTTTAGCGGGGGGGGGAGCACAGATACGCAGTATTTT.